Listed below are T cell receptor beta chains from one sample, sequenced in a study of CD8+CD57+ T cells in acquired aplastic anemia. TCRdb ran MiXCR on the reads and lists one entry per CDR3 protein. The table lists about 98,000 distinct CDR3 sequences, roughly 70% of them singletons. The source material was sorted CD4+, CD8+, or CD8+CD57+ T cells (not recorded which) from PBMCs. The receptors derive from a human donor with aplastic anemia. CDR3s include the opening cysteine and the closing phenylalanine or tryptophan. The D gene is left open where the match is weak. Clone size, where shown, is once, few, many, or a class for clones that have expanded.

j_gene	abundance	v_gene	d_gene	CDR3aa	CDR3nt
TRBJ1-6	-	TRBV25-1	-	CASRTANSPLHF	TGTGCCAGCAGGACAGCCAATTCACCCCTCCACTTT
TRBJ2-3	-	TRBV6-2/TRBV6-3	-	CASRIADSDTQYF	TGTGCCAGCAGGATAGCGGACTCAGATACGCAGTATTTT
TRBJ2-7	-	TRBV5-1	-	CAISLASGIYEQYF	TGCGCCATCAGCTTGGCCTCGGGAATTTACGAGCAGTACTTC
TRBJ2-7	-	TRBV3-1	-	CASSREGISYEQYF	TGTGCCAGCAGCCGAGAGGGGATCTCCTACGAGCAGTACTTC
TRBJ1-1	-	TRBV7-9	-	CASTLTGRNTEAFF	TGTGCCAGCACCCTGACGGGACGGAACACTGAAGCTTTCTTT
TRBJ2-3	-	TRBV20-1	TRBD2	CSALLAGWPSTDTQYF	TGCAGTGCCCTACTAGCGGGGTGGCCGAGCACAGATACGCAGTATTTT
TRBJ1-1	-	TRBV2	-	CAGRRGLNTEAFF	TGTGCCGGAAGAAGGGGACTGAACACTGAAGCTTTCTTT
TRBJ2-1	-	TRBV29-1	TRBD2	CSASGTSGHYNEQFF	TGCAGCGCTTCCGGGACTAGCGGGCACTACAATGAGCAGTTCTTC
TRBJ1-2	-	TRBV2	-	CASSVDGYTF	TGTGCCAGTTCTGTTGATGGCTACACCTTC
TRBJ1-5	-	TRBV19	-	CASQSLLSNQPQHF	TGTGCCAGTCAGAGCCTGTTGTCCAATCAGCCCCAGCATTTT
TRBJ1-2	-	TRBV19	-	CASSIPTTAPYGYTF	TGTGCCAGTAGTATCCCCACGACAGCTCCGTATGGCTACACCTTC
TRBJ1-1	-	TRBV10-3	-	CAISESGTEAFF	TGTGCCATCAGTGAAAGTGGGACTGAAGCTTTCTTT
TRBJ1-4	many	TRBV4-2	-	CASSPNRIGGMRSIDEKLFF	TGTGCCAGCAGCCCAAACCGAATTGGAGGGATGAGGTCTATAGATGAAAAACTGTTTTTT
TRBJ2-3	many	TRBV29-1	TRBD2	CSASGTSGGGQSTDTQYF	TGCAGCGCCTCCGGGACTAGCGGGGGGGGGCAGAGCACAGATACGCAGTATTTT
TRBJ2-7	-	TRBV19	-	CASGSDRWREQYF	TGTGCCAGTGGGTCAGACAGGTGGCGAGAGCAGTACTTC
TRBJ1-1	-	TRBV2	-	CASSGLQVDTEAFF	TGTGCCAGCAGTGGATTGCAGGTGGACACTGAAGCTTTCTTT
TRBJ2-7	once	TRBV7-8	-	CASSLIHRGEGEQYF	TGTGCCAGCAGCTTAATTCATCGGGGAGAGGGCGAGCAGTACTTC
TRBJ2-7	-	TRBV2	-	CASSTGRDFATYEQYF	TGTGCCAGCAGTACGGGCCGGGACTTTGCGACCTACGAGCAGTACTTC
TRBJ2-1	-	TRBV20-1	-	CSARTSGPYNEQFF	TGCAGTGCTAGAACCAGCGGGCCTTACAATGAGCAGTTCTTC
TRBJ1-1	-	TRBV12-3/TRBV12-4	TRBD1	CASSSTGGWGTEAFF	TGTGCCAGCAGTTCCACAGGGGGTTGGGGCACTGAAGCTTTCTTT
TRBJ2-7	-	TRBV14	-	CASSHWDRDYEQYF	TGTGCCAGCAGCCACTGGGACCGAGACTACGAGCAGTACTTC
TRBJ1-3	many	TRBV11-2	-	CASSLDGNTIYF	TGTGCCAGCAGCTTAGATGGAAACACCATATATTTT
TRBJ2-3	-	TRBV7-8	TRBD2	CASSPGTSGLTDTQYF	TGTGCCAGCAGCCCCGGGACTAGCGGCCTCACAGATACGCAGTATTTT
TRBJ2-7	-	TRBV10-3	-	CAISGREGSSSYEQYF	TGTGCCATCAGTGGGAGGGAAGGGTCTAGCTCCTACGAGCAGTACTTC
TRBJ2-5	once	TRBV10-2	TRBD2	CASSDRRGGFRETQYF	TGCGCCAGCAGTGATAGGCGGGGGGGATTTCGGGAGACCCAGTACTTC
TRBJ2-2	-	TRBV20-1	TRBD2	CSAPGGGRELFF	TGCAGTGCCCCGGGAGGTGGGCGGGAGCTGTTTTTT
TRBJ1-1	-	TRBV5-8	-	CASSGRGAEAFF	TGTGCCAGCAGCGGCAGGGGTGCTGAAGCTTTCTTT
TRBJ2-7	-	TRBV7-9	-	CASSLVAGIAYEQYF	TGTGCCAGCAGCTTGGTCGCAGGGATCGCCTACGAGCAGTACTTC
TRBJ2-7	few	TRBV7-8	-	CASSPWGEQYF	TGTGCCAGCAGCCCTTGGGGTGAGCAGTACTTC
TRBJ1-1	-	TRBV10-2	-	CASSDDSRMNTEAFF	TGCGCCAGCAGTGACGACAGTAGAATGAACACTGAAGCTTTCTTT
TRBJ2-5	few	TRBV24-1	-	CATSVQSGTQETQYF	TGTGCCACCAGTGTCCAATCAGGGACCCAAGAGACCCAGTACTTC
TRBJ2-7	many	TRBV20-1	-	CSARDFEGGLFDEQYF	TGCAGTGCTAGGGACTTCGAGGGGGGGCTTTTCGACGAGCAGTACTTC
TRBJ2-6	-	TRBV29-1	-	CSVDFDRASGAGANVLTF	TGCAGCGTTGATTTCGATCGAGCTTCAGGGGCTGGGGCCAACGTCCTGACTTTC
TRBJ2-5	-	TRBV20-1	-	CSARRGAGSQETQYF	TGCAGTGCTAGACGCGGGGCGGGGAGCCAAGAGACCCAGTACTTC
TRBJ2-3	few	TRBV19	TRBD1	CASSQGQGHTDTQYF	TGTGCCAGTAGCCAAGGACAGGGGCACACAGATACGCAGTATTTT
TRBJ2-3	-	TRBV7-9	TRBD1	CASRDREDTQYF	TGTGCCAGCAGGGACAGGGAAGATACGCAGTATTTT
TRBJ1-4	-	TRBV29-1	TRBD1	CSVATGGEKLFF	TGCAGCGTTGCGACAGGGGGGGAAAAACTGTTTTTT
TRBJ2-3	once	TRBV20-1	-	CSALTDTQYF	TGCAGTGCCCTCACAGATACGCAGTATTTT
TRBJ2-1	-	TRBV29-1	TRBD2	CSVGGSGRTYNEQFF	TGCAGCGTTGGGGGTAGCGGGAGGACGTACAATGAGCAGTTCTTC
TRBJ2-5	few	TRBV20-1	-	CSARDPRVETQYF	TGCAGTGCTAGAGATCCAAGGGTAGAGACCCAGTACTTC
TRBJ1-1	-	TRBV10-3	-	CAIRTQDTEAFF	TGTGCCATCCGGACCCAGGACACTGAAGCTTTCTTT
TRBJ2-7	-	TRBV2	-	CASSESKGASTYEQYF	TGTGCCAGCAGTGAATCGAAAGGGGCTTCCACCTACGAGCAGTACTTC
TRBJ1-1	-	TRBV29-1	-	CSVHRDGNMNTEAFF	TGCAGCGTACACCGGGACGGTAACATGAACACTGAAGCTTTCTTT
TRBJ1-1	-	TRBV24-1	-	CATRAGVNTEAFF	TGTGCCACCAGAGCCGGGGTGAACACTGAAGCTTTCTTT
TRBJ1-6	few	TRBV20-1	-	CSARPTGGYSPLHF	TGCAGTGCCCGACCGACAGGAGGATATTCACCCCTCCACTTT
TRBJ1-4	many	TRBV15	-	CATSRDKTGANEKLFF	TGTGCCACCAGCAGAGATAAAACTGGAGCTAATGAAAAACTGTTTTTT
TRBJ2-1	once	TRBV5-4	TRBD2	CASSFWELAGSKYNEQFF	TGTGCCAGCAGCTTTTGGGAGCTAGCGGGATCTAAGTACAATGAGCAGTTCTTC
TRBJ2-7	-	TRBV19	TRBD2	CASSPTLARSYEQYF	TGTGCCAGTAGTCCCACACTAGCGCGCTCCTACGAGCAGTACTTC
TRBJ1-1	-	TRBV20-1	-	CSAVYGAANTEAFF	TGCAGTGCGGTATATGGGGCAGCAAACACTGAAGCTTTCTTT
TRBJ2-2	few	TRBV9	-	CASSPLTGELFF	TGTGCCAGCAGCCCCCTCACCGGGGAGCTGTTTTTT
TRBJ1-2	-	TRBV20-1	-	CSARDSPGGEGPNYGYTF	TGCAGTGCTAGAGACTCCCCTGGGGGTGAGGGCCCTAACTATGGCTACACCTTC
TRBJ1-2	-	TRBV20-1	-	CSAIEGTNYGYTF	TGCAGTGCTATAGAGGGGACTAACTATGGCTACACCTTC
TRBJ2-1	-	TRBV19	-	CASSIRVNEQFF	TGTGCCAGTAGTATTCGGGTTAATGAGCAGTTCTTC
TRBJ1-2	-	TRBV24-1	-	CATSEGGILGGYTF	TGTGCCACCAGTGAGGGAGGCATCCTAGGGGGCTACACCTTC
TRBJ2-1	-	TRBV15	-	CATSTTSYNEQFF	TGTGCCACCAGCACGACATCCTACAATGAGCAGTTCTTC
TRBJ1-2	-	TRBV2	-	CASSEGRGLDGYTF	TGTGCCAGCAGTGAAGGTAGAGGATTGGATGGCTACACCTTC
TRBJ2-6	-	TRBV14	-	CASSQVTTLSGANVLTF	TGTGCCAGCAGCCAAGTGACCACTCTATCTGGGGCCAACGTCCTGACTTTC
TRBJ2-7	few	TRBV19	TRBD1	CASSETGFDYEQYF	TGTGCCAGTAGTGAGACAGGGTTCGACTACGAGCAGTACTTC
TRBJ2-7	once	TRBV2	TRBD2	CASKTSGGAWEQYF	TGTGCCAGCAAAACTAGCGGGGGGGCGTGGGAGCAGTACTTC
TRBJ2-1	-	TRBV20-1	TRBD2	CSAPISGHSYNEQFF	TGCAGTGCGCCCATTAGCGGGCACTCCTACAATGAGCAGTTCTTC